This TCR beta chain was found in a study of shared clonotypes between healthy human individuals. Whole-study findings and limits: It was the few donors that limited the genetic and exposure-history diversity represented. Clonotypes which were not shared had lower generation probabilities than clonotypes that all four donors shared.

The germline V gene has CDR1 SGHTA and CDR2 FQGNSA. Unmatched junction bases numbered 3, after V lost 4 bases and J lost 4 bases. The CDR3 consists of 15 residues. Positive CCR7 selection of CD45RO-negative cells yielded the naive CD8 cells, and terminally differentiated effector memory CD45RA+ cells were excluded. Of note for this clone: Its matching antigen is unknown.

The deep-level immunoSEQ assay was used. The assay was immunoSEQ multiplex PCR, and TCRdb's table has in-frame clones only and misses some. The sample lists around 2.1 million clones; roughly 91% were seen once. This sequence originates from a man aged 18 to 30 in good health. Some clones in this sample may be carry-over from other donors' samples. V usage is TRBV7-2 and J usage is TRBJ2-5; 13 nucleotides match TRBD2. The sequencing sample was made of naive CD8+ T cells from PBMCs. CDR3 loop: CASSWTSGRGETQYF. The CDR3 DNA sequence: TGTGCCAGCAGCTGGACTAGCGGGAGAGGAGAGACCCAGTACTTC.